The clone carrying this TCR beta chain was counted once. The target antigen is unknown. This specimen belongs to a study of blood T cells in healthy people across ages. A second PCR, run for about 7 to 11 cycles, used a sample-barcoded 5' primer plus a J-beta primer mix. TCRdb reanalysed the 5' RACE reads using MiXCR and keeps one entry per CDR3 protein. The top ten clones hold around an eighth of a sample with some 900,000 distinct CDR3 sequences, under 50% of them seen once. General observations from the study: While age rose, TCR beta diversity per million T cells dropped in a roughly linear way.

The specimen was blood. The receptor was isolated from a young man in good health.

The CDR3 protein is CASAPPLAGGYNEQFF. CDR3 sequence (DNA): TGCGCCAGCGCCCCGCCCCTAGCGGGGGGCTACAATGAGCAGTTCTTC. V gene TRBV5-1 combines with J gene TRBJ2-1; 11 nucleotides line up with TRBD2. CDR1 and CDR2 from the germline V gene are SGHRS and YFSETQ. V lost 7 bases and J lost 3; bases outside the gene matches: 9. The CDR3 has 16 amino acids. The full variable domain, rest sourced from reference TRBV5-1 and TRBJ2-1, is KAGVTQTPRYLIKTRGQQVTLSCSPISGHRSVSWYQQTPGQGLQFLFEYFSETQRNKGNFPGRFSGRQFSNSRSEMNVSTLELGDSALYLCASAPPLAGGYNEQFFGPGTRLTVL.